This T cell receptor beta chain was recorded in a study of control samples from healthy donors and cancer patients. Assay used: immunoSEQ multiplex PCR; TCRdb lists only in-frame clones, some missing. The table includes more than 30,000 clones, around four fifths detected once. This clonotype was obtained from a woman in her sixties or seventies with lung cancer. The sequenced sample was PBMCs.

The CDR3 is CASSRDDRGGQPQHF. The CDR3 DNA reads as TGTGCCAGCTCACGAGATGACAGAGGAGGCCAGCCCCAGCATTTT. The V call is TRBV18, the J call TRBJ1-5, with D possibly being TRBD1 (5 bases). The CDR3 spans 15 residues. Germline CDR1 KGHSH, CDR2 LQKENI. V lost 4 bases to trimming and J lost 7 bases, with 17 bases between them.